One TCR beta chain is described in this entry. This entry belongs to a study of cytomegalovirus exposure and HLA in healthy donors. 60 Vbeta and 13 Jbeta primers were used in PCR. Assay: immunoSEQ multiplex PCR; the TCRdb copy retains only in-frame clones and omits some. The table records 130,000 or so clones, roughly 70% of them present only once. The origin of this receptor is a man aged 40-49 years in good health and CMV-seropositive. The material sequenced was PBMCs.

The CDR3 nucleotides read TGTGCCAGCAGCGTAGAAAGCGGGTACTACCAAGAGACCCAGTACTTC. Translating it yields CASSVESGYYQETQYF. The chain employs TRBV9 and TRBJ2-5, with a possible D match to TRBD2 (6 bases). The CDR3 is 16 amino acids. Trimming pared 0 bases from V and 0 bases from J, leaving 12 bases between. CDR1 SGDLS and CDR2 YYNGEE come from the germline V gene. The variable domain in full, with the rest retrieved from reference TRBV9 and TRBJ2-5, is DSGVTQTPKHLITATGQRVTLRCSPRSGDLSVYWYQQSLDQGLQFLIQYYNGEERAKGNILERFSAQQFPDLHSELNLSSLELGDSALYFCASSVESGYYQETQYFGPGTRLLVL.